Presented here are 25 T cell receptor beta chains from one specimen sequenced in a study of cytomegalovirus exposure and HLA in healthy donors. 60 Vbeta and 13 Jbeta primers were used in PCR. Produced via immunoSEQ multiplex PCR; TCRdb's table is partial and in-frame only. This table holds 150,000 to 200,000 clones, around three quarters found once. Sample: PBMCs. The receptor source for this set is a woman younger than 45 in good health and CMV-seropositive.

The chain couples TRBV9 to TRBJ2-1, with 10 nucleotides matching TRBD1. The CDR3 loop spans 16 amino acids. CDR1 SGDLS and CDR2 YYNGEE come from the germline V gene. J lost 5 bases, V lost 4 bases, and 9 bases had no gene match. CDR3 amino acids: CASSSHGTGVNNEQFF. For the CDR3, the DNA is TGTGCCAGCAGCTCTCACGGGACAGGGGTAAACAATGAGCAGTTCTTC.

The V and J genes are TRBV5-1 and TRBJ2-2; D uncertain. Deletions cut 2 bases from V and 4 bases from J, with 12 bases between. The CDR3 sequence is 15 residues long. CDR1 is SGHRS, CDR2 YFSETQ, per germline. CDR3 amino acids: CASSFTTPSTGELFF. CDR3 nucleotide sequence: TGCGCCAGCAGCTTTACGACACCCTCCACCGGGGAGCTGTTTTTT.

This clone has more than one count but fewer than ten. The J gene is TRBJ1-1, the V gene TRBV11-2; D unresolved. Germline V lookup: CDR1 SGHAT, CDR2 FQNNGV. CDR3 length equals 11 residues. V was clipped by 4 bases and J by 4 bases, with 4 bases between them. The CDR3 protein is CASSWLTEAFF. The CDR3 nucleotides are TGTGCCAGCAGCTGGCTCACTGAAGCTTTCTTT.

The gene calls are TRBV30 and TRBJ1-2; D gene unclear. This CDR3 contains 13 residues. V gave up 4 bases and J gave up 0 bases, with 9 bases separating them. Germline V gene lookup returns CDR1 GTSNPN and CDR2 SVGIG (reference sequence). The CDR3 loop reads CAWTGQANYGYTF. Written as DNA, the CDR3 is TGTGCCTGGACAGGCCAAGCTAACTATGGCTACACCTTC.

The sample holds a few counts of this clone. V is TRBV11-2 and J is TRBJ1-1; D is unresolved. The CDR3 runs to 14 residues. Germline V gene lookup returns CDR1 SGHAT and CDR2 FQNNGV. The V and J ends lost 2 bases and 0 bases respectively, with 7 bases between them. This CDR3 reads CASSLYKMNTEAFF. CDR3 nucleotides: TGTGCCAGCAGCTTATACAAAATGAACACTGAAGCTTTCTTT.

The chain uses TRBV18 and TRBJ2-1, with TRBD2 matching over 14 bases. This CDR3 has 17 residues. In germline, CDR1 is KGHSH, CDR2 LQKENI. Germline trimming cut 0 bases from V and 6 bases from J; bases unmatched to any gene: 4. CDR3 DNA sequence: TGTGCCAGCTCACCACCCGGACTAGCGGGAGGTGGCAATGAGCAGTTCTTC. It codes for CASSPPGLAGGGNEQFF.

V usage is TRBV10-1 and J usage is TRBJ2-2; 8 positions match TRBD2. The CDR3 runs 15 residues. J lost 4 bases, V lost 4 bases, and 5 bases had no gene match. CDR1 and CDR2 (germline): WNHNN, SYGVQD (reference sequence). The CDR3 region is CASSALAGGTGELFF. CDR3 DNA: TGCGCCAGCAGTGCCCTAGCGGGTGGCACCGGGGAGCTGTTTTTT.

The chain combines TRBV5-4 with TRBJ1-1; D unclear. Germline CDR1 and CDR2: SGHNT and YYREEE (reference sequence). CDR3 length: 15 residues. V lost 0 bases to trimming and J lost 1 base, with 10 bases between them. The DNA of the CDR3 is TGTGCCAGCAGCTTGGCCGGCGGCCGGAACACTGAAGCTTTCTTT. Translated, it gives CASSLAGGRNTEAFF. The variable domain in full, completed from reference TRBV5-4 and TRBJ1-1, reads ETGVTQSPTHLIKTRGQQVTLRCSSQSGHNTVSWYQQALGQGPQFIFQYYREEENGRGNFPPRFSGLQFPNYSSELNVNALELDDSALYLCASSLAGGRNTEAFFGQGTRLTVV.

The CDR3 bases are TGCGCCAGCAGACGCCTGGGGGGGGACGAGCAGTACTTC. Translation gives CASRRLGGDEQYF. This chain joins TRBV4-1 and TRBJ2-7; 7 nucleotides line up with TRBD2. The trim removed 6 bases at V and 5 bases at J, leaving 7 bases unmatched. The CDR3 loop spans 13 amino acids. Germline V gives CDR1 MGHRA, CDR2 YSYEKL.

This chain joins TRBV29-1 and TRBJ2-1; TRBD2 might be the D (6 bases). The CDR3 length is 17 residues. Germline CDR1 SQVTM, CDR2 ANQGSEA. Trimming cost V 3 bases and J 6 bases, with 24 bases left between them. CDR3 bases: TGCAGCGTTGATAACCGCTTGCGGGACCCCCAGGGCAATGAGCAGTTCTTC. This codes for CSVDNRLRDPQGNEQFF.

J is TRBJ1-4 and V is TRBV28, with 9 nucleotides matching TRBD1. With V trimmed by 8 bases and J by 0 bases, 4 bases remained unmatched. Germline V CDR1 and CDR2: MDHEN, SYDVKM. The CDR3 spans 15 residues. In DNA form, the CDR3 reads TGTGCCAGCCGGGACAGGGATGCAACTAATGAAAAACTGTTTTTT. Encoded protein: CASRDRDATNEKLFF.

The V and J genes are TRBV5-6 and TRBJ1-3, with D hard to call. Trimming pared 1 base from V and 0 bases from J, leaving 11 bases between. The V gene's germline CDR1 is SGHDT and CDR2 YYEEEE. The CDR3 covers 16 residues. This chain's CDR3 is CASSLMSGISGNTIYF. The CDR3 nucleotides are TGTGCCAGCAGCTTGATGTCGGGAATCTCTGGAAACACCATATATTTT.

The V gene is TRBV5-1, the J gene TRBJ1-2; no clear D gene. Germline V gene data show CDR1 as SGHRS and CDR2 as YFSETQ. V dropped 0 bases and J dropped 2 bases, with 5 bases sitting between them. The CDR3 sequence is 13 residues long. The CDR3 nucleotides are TGCGCCAGCAGCTTGGCCACAAACTATGGCTACACCTTC. Encoded protein: CASSLATNYGYTF.

V gene TRBV28 combines with J gene TRBJ1-5; a weak D match, TRBD1 (6 bases). V was pared by 10 bases and J by 3 bases, with 13 bases between. Per the germline V gene, CDR1 is MDHEN and CDR2 is SYDVKM. CDR3 size: 13 residues. Here the CDR3 DNA reads TGTGCCATCGAGGGGGGGTCCAATCAGCCCCAGCATTTT. Translation: CAIEGGSNQPQHF.

This clone was seen a single time. V is TRBV5-1 and J is TRBJ2-1; TRBD1 matches at 8 bases. Germline V lookup: CDR1 SGHRS, CDR2 YFSETQ. V dropped 4 bases and J dropped 9; count of bases not matched to a gene: 6. This CDR3 comprises 13 residues. CDR3 sequence reads: CASSKDRDFEQFF. The CDR3 coding sequence is TGCGCCAGCAGCAAGGACAGGGACTTTGAGCAGTTCTTC.

This sequence joins TRBV28 and TRBJ2-2, with 7 nucleotides matching TRBD1. V lost 4 bases to trimming and J lost 0 bases; unmatched junction nucleotides: 5. The CDR3 loop spans 16 amino acids. Germline V gene lookup returns CDR1 MDHEN and CDR2 SYDVKM. The CDR3 sequence is CASSSPDRANTGELFF. In DNA form, the CDR3 reads TGTGCCAGCAGTTCTCCTGACAGGGCGAACACCGGGGAGCTGTTTTTT.

This clone came up once. At the DNA level, this CDR3 is encoded by other sequences in the same sample as well. In DNA, the CDR3 is TGTGCCAGCAGTGAGCGAAGAGGTGCCTATAATTCACCCCTCCACTTT. Protein: CASSERRGAYNSPLHF. The genes are TRBV2 and TRBJ1-6; no clear D gene. Germline V gives CDR1 SNHLY, CDR2 FYNNEI. The CDR3 totals 16 residues. V was cut by 3 bases and J by 2 bases, with 11 bases left in between.

This clone was picked up one time. This rearrangement joins TRBV27 to TRBJ2-1, with a weak D call TRBD1 (6 bases). The germline V gene encodes CDR1 MNHEY and CDR2 SMNVEV (reference sequence). Trimming left V 1 base short and J 5 bases short, with 12 bases between. The CDR3 is 15 amino acids. CDR3 bases: TGTGCCAGCAGTTTATTTGGGACACAGAACAATGAGCAGTTCTTC. Translation gives CASSLFGTQNNEQFF.

This sequence joins TRBV7-2 and TRBJ1-4; 8 positions match TRBD1. The CDR3 has 16 amino acids. V lost 1 base and J lost 4; bases outside the gene matches: 5. From germline, CDR1 is SGHTA and CDR2 FQGNSA. CDR3: CASSLDRGSFNEKLFF. CDR3 coding DNA: TGTGCCAGCAGCTTAGACAGGGGGTCGTTTAATGAAAAACTGTTTTTT. Full variable domain (remainder filled in from reference TRBV7-2 and TRBJ1-4): GAGVSQSPSNKVTEKGKDVELRCDPISGHTALYWYRQSLGQGLEFLIYFQGNSAPDKSGLPSDRFSAERTGGSVSTLTIQRTQQEDSAVYLCASSLDRGSFNEKLFFGSGTQLSVL.

This chain links TRBV5-6 with TRBJ1-2; 7 nucleotides line up with TRBD1. The germline V gene has CDR1 SGHDT and CDR2 YYEEEE. The CDR3 length is 14 residues. V gave up 4 bases and J gave up 7 bases; unmatched junction bases: 10. CDR3 nucleotides: TGTGCCAGCAGCCCTAGGGGGCGGGATTCTGGCTACACCTTC. Protein product: CASSPRGRDSGYTF.

The sample holds a few counts of this clone. V usage is TRBV19 and J usage is TRBJ1-1; the match to TRBD1 covers 7 bases. The germline gives CDR1 LNHDA, CDR2 SQIVND (reference sequence). CDR3 length: 15 residues. With V trimmed by 7 bases and J by 4 bases, 12 bases remained unmatched. The CDR3 bases are TGTGCCAGTACCCTTCAGACAGGGACGAGCACTGAAGCTTTCTTT. This encodes CASTLQTGTSTEAFF.

V and J are TRBV29-1 and TRBJ1-1; 12 bases agree with TRBD1. There are 12 residues in the CDR3. Germline-derived CDR1 and CDR2 are SQVTM and ANQGSEA. After removal of 7 bases from V and 6 bases from J, the junction contained 3 bases not matched to a gene. CDR3 loop: CSGDRGRAEAFF. The CDR3 DNA is TGCAGCGGGGACAGGGGGCGGGCTGAAGCTTTCTTT.

The chain uses TRBV19 and TRBJ2-1, with 10 positions matching TRBD1. The CDR3 loop spans 18 amino acids. V lost 4 bases to trimming and J lost 2 bases; unmatched junction nucleotides: 11. Germline V lookup: CDR1 LNHDA, CDR2 SQIVND (reference sequence). The CDR3 coding sequence is TGTGCCAGTAGTACCGCCGGGACAGGGGTTAGCCCCTACAATGAGCAGTTCTTC. Protein sequence: CASSTAGTGVSPYNEQFF.

The V call is TRBV11-2, the J call TRBJ2-3, with D tentatively TRBD1 (6 bases). The CDR3 covers 14 residues. CDR1 SGHAT and CDR2 FQNNGV come from the germline V gene. V lost 3 bases and J lost 3, with 10 bases in between. The CDR3 DNA reads as TGTGCCAGCAGCTTGATCCAGGGGACAGATACGCAGTATTTT. It translates to CASSLIQGTDTQYF.

The chain links TRBV5-6 to TRBJ2-5, with a weak D call TRBD2 (5 bases). V was trimmed by 2 bases and J by 2 bases, leaving 16 bases between them. Germline loops: CDR1 SGHDT, CDR2 YYEEEE. CDR3 size: 16 residues. The CDR3 DNA is TGTGCCAGCAGCTTTGAAGTGGGCGGGCAGCAAGAGACCCAGTACTTC. Its protein product is CASSFEVGGQQETQYF.